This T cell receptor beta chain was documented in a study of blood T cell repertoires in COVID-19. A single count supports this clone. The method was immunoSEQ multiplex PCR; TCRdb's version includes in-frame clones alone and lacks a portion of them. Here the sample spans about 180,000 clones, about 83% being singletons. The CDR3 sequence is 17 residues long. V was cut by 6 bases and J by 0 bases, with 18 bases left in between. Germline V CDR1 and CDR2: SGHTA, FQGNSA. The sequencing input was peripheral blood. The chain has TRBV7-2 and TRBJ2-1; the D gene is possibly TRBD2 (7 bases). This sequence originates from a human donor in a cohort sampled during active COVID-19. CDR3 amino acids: CASSLRGGVSSYNEQFF. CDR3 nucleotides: TGTGCCAGCAGTCTAAGGGGGGGGGTTAGCTCCTACAATGAGCAGTTCTTC.